This TCR beta chain was recorded in a study of quantifying T cell responses using KT2 cells. Study-wide context: TCR alpha and beta constant-region primers primed reverse transcription of RNA.

Points from the study as a whole: Detection of KT2 sequences held at the lowest tested level, about one cell per 100,000 PBMC.

KT2, a clone with a known TCR, was spiked into unfractionated PBMC. An oligo carrying a UMI was ligated to the cDNA 3' end. An equimolar mix of RC1.1 and RC1.2 primed the beta chain across TRBC1 and TRBC2. One entry per CDR3 protein, called by TCRdb with MiXCR from the UMI-ligation and nested PCR reads. The sample lists fewer than 50,000 distinct CDR3 sequences, 11% seen once, with more than 9% in the top ten. This clonotype was picked up a small number of times. Its antigen is as yet unknown. V was shortened by 6 bases and J by 5 bases, with 26 bases between the two germline ends. In germline, CDR1 is MNHEY, CDR2 SVGAGI. The CDR3 covers 17 residues.

Sequencing was carried out using PBMCs spiked with cells of the T cell clone KT2. The chain couples TRBV6-5 to TRBJ2-7; D not resolved. This receptor was obtained from a human donor. The chain's CDR3 is CASSQHPRAPVGDEQYF. The CDR3 nucleotides are TGTGCCAGCAGCCAGCACCCCCGGGCCCCCGTAGGCGACGAGCAGTACTTC.